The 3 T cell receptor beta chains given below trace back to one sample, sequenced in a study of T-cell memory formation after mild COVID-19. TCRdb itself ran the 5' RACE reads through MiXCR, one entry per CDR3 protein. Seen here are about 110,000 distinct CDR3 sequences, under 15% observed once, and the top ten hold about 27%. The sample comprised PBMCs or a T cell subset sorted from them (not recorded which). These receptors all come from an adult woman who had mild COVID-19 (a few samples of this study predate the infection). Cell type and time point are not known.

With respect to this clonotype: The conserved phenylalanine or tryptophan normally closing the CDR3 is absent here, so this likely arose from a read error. The CDR3: CASRRTGDPYNEQFL. The CDR3 DNA reads TGTGCCAGCAGACGGACAGGAGATCCCTACAATGAGCAGTTCTTA. The V and J genes are TRBV12-3 or TRBV12-4 and TRBJ2-1; 7 bases are a match to TRBD1. The CDR3 totals 15 residues. V dropped 6 bases and J dropped 2; count of bases not matched to a gene: 7.

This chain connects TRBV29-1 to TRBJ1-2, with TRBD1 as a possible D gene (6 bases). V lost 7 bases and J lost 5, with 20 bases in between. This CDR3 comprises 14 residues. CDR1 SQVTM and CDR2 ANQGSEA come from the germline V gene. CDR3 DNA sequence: TGCAGCGCCAGGGGCGGTGTTGGGAATTATGGCTACACCTTC. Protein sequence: CSARGGVGNYGYTF.

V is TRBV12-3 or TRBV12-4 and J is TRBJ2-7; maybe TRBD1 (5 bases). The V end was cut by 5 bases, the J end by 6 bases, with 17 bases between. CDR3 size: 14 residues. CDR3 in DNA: TGTGCCAGCAGTGGGGCTGGATCAGGCGCCGAGCAGTACTTC. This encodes CASSGAGSGAEQYF.